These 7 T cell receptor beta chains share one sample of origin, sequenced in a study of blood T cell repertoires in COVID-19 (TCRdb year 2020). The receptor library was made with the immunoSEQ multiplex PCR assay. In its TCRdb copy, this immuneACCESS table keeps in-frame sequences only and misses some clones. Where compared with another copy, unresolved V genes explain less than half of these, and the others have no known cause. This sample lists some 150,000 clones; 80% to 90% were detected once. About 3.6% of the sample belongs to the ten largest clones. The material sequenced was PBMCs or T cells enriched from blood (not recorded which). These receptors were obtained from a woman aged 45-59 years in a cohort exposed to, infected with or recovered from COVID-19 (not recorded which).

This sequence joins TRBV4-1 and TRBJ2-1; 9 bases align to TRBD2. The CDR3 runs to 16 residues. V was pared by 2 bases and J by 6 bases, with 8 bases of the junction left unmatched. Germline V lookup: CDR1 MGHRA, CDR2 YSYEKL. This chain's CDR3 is CASSQIAGALGNEQFF. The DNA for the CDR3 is TGCGCCAGCAGCCAAATAGCGGGGGCTCTTGGCAATGAGCAGTTCTTC.

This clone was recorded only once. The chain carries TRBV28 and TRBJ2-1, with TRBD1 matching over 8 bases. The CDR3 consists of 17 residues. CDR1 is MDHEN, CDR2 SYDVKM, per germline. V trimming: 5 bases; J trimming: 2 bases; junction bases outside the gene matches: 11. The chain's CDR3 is CASSHRGLGQAYNEQFF. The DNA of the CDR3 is TGTGCCAGCAGTCATAGGGGGTTGGGACAGGCCTACAATGAGCAGTTCTTC.

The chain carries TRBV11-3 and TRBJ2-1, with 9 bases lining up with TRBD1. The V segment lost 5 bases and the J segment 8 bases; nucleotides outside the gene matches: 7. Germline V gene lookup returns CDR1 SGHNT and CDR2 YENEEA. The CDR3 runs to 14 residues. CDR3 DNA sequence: TGTGCCAGCAGCCCCATGGGACAGGGCTATGAGCAGTTCTTC. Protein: CASSPMGQGYEQFF.

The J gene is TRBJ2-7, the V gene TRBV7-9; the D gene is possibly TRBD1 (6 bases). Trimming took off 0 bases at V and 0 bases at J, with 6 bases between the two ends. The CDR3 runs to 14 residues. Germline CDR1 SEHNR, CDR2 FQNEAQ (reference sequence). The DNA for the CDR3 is TGTGCCAGCAGCTTAGCAGGGGGCTCCTACGAGCAGTACTTC. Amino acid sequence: CASSLAGGSYEQYF.

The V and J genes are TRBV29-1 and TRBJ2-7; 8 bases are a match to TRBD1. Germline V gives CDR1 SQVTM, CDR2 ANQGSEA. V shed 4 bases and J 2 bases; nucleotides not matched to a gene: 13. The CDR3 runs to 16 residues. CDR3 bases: TGCAGCGTTGTGCCTCGAAAGGGACAGGCGACCTACGAGCAGTACTTC. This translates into CSVVPRKGQATYEQYF.

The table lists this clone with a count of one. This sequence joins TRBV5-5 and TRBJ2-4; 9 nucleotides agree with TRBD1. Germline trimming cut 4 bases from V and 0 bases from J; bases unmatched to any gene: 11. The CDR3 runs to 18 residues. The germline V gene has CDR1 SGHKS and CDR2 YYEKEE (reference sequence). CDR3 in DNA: TGTGCCAGCAGCCCTAGGGACAGGGATCGGCTAGCCAAAAACATTCAGTACTTC. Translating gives CASSPRDRDRLAKNIQYF.

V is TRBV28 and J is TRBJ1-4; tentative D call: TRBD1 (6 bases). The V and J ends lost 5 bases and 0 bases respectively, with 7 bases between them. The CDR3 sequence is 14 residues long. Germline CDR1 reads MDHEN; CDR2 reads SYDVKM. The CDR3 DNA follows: TGTGCCAGCAGTCGACAGGCAACTAATGAAAAACTGTTTTTT. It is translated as CASSRQATNEKLFF.